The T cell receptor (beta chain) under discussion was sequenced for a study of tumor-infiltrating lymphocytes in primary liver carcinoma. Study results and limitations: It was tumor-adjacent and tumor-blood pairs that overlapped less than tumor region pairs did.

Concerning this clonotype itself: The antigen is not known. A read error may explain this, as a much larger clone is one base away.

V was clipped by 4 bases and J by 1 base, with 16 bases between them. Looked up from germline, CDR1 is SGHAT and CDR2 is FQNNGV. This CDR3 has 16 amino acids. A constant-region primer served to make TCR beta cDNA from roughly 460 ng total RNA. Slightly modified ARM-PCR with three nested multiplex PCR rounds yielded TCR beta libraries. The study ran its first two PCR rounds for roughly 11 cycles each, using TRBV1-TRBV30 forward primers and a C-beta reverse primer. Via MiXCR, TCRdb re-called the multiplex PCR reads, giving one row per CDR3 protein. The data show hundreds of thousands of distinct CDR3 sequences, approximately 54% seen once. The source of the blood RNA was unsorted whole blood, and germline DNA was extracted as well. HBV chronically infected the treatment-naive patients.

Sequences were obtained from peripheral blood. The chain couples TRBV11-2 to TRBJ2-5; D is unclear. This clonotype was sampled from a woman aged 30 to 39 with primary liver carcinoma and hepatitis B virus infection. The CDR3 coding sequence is TGTGCCAGCAGCTATACTGGCGCCAGACTCCAAGAGACCCAGTACTTC. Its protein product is CASSYTGARLQETQYF.